This is a list of T cell receptor beta chains from one sample in a study of response to subunit inactivated influenza vaccine. In TCRdb, the RT-PCR reads were re-called with MiXCR into one record per CDR3 protein. The data show 150,000 to 200,000 distinct CDR3 sequences, roughly 12% seen once. A further study also used this sample, focusing on T cells expressing NK-cell markers.

The input for sequencing was CD8+ T cells sorted from PBMCs, taken 11 to 12 days after vaccination. These receptors all stem from a man aged 50 to 59 who received an inactivated influenza vaccine. CDR3s include the opening cysteine and the closing phenylalanine or tryptophan. The D gene is left open where the match is weak. The listing skips clone size in some rows; elsewhere it reads once, few, many or a size class.

TRBJ2-1 | TRBV12-3/TRBV12-4 | few | NA | CASSDRSHYFTEQFF | TGTGCCAGCAGCGACAGGTCCCACTACTTTACTGAGCAGTTCTTC
TRBJ1-2 | TRBV7-9 | many | NA | CASFGDRVENYGYTF | TGTGCCAGCTTTGGGGACCGGGTCGAAAACTATGGCTACACCTTC
TRBJ2-2 | TRBV4-3 | many | TRBD2 | CASSQAPAGANTGELFF | TGCGCCAGCAGCCAAGCCCCAGCGGGAGCGAACACCGGGGAGCTGTTTTTT
TRBJ2-6 | TRBV6-1 | few | NA | CASSPAGANVLTF | TGTGCCAGCAGTCCAGCTGGGGCCAACGTCCTGACTTTC
TRBJ2-7 | TRBV20-1 | NA | NA | CSASYKTYEQYF | TGCAGTGCTAGTTACAAGACCTACGAGCAGTACTTC
TRBJ1-1 | TRBV4-2 | NA | NA | CASSQGRGGLEAFF | TGTGCCAGCAGCCAAGGGAGAGGAGGGCTTGAAGCTTTCTTT
TRBJ1-1 | TRBV4-3 | NA | TRBD1 | CASSQRTGSAEAFF | TGCGCCAGCAGCCAAAGGACAGGGAGCGCTGAAGCTTTCTTT
TRBJ1-5 | TRBV28 | NA | NA | CASSSLGGSRGNQPQHF | TGTGCCAGCAGTTCTTTGGGGGGGTCTCGCGGCAATCAGCCCCAGCATTTT
TRBJ2-1 | TRBV12-3/TRBV12-4 | few | NA | CASSLLAPNNEQFF | TGTGCCAGCAGTTTACTAGCTCCAAACAATGAGCAGTTCTTC
TRBJ1-1 | TRBV2 | NA | NA | CASSGKGDTEAFF | TGTGCCAGCAGTGGGAAGGGGGACACTGAAGCTTTCTTT
TRBJ2-1 | TRBV3-1 | once | NA | CASSPPGEGGEQFF | TGTGCCAGCAGCCCCCCAGGGGAAGGGGGTGAGCAGTTCTTC
TRBJ2-1 | TRBV7-9 | few | NA | CASSAGASEQFF | TGTGCCAGCAGTGCCGGGGCGTCTGAGCAGTTCTTC
TRBJ2-2 | TRBV2 | few | NA | CASSDPHDYGPTGELFF | TGTGCCAGCAGTGACCCTCACGACTACGGTCCGACCGGGGAGCTGTTTTTT
TRBJ1-2 | TRBV12-3/TRBV12-4 | many | NA | CASSLTVHYGYTF | TGTGCCAGCAGTTTGACCGTACACTATGGCTACACCTTC
TRBJ2-4 | TRBV7-9 | many | NA | CASSSLDSTAKNIQYF | TGTGCCAGCAGCTCTCTGGACTCCACGGCCAAAAACATTCAGTACTTC
TRBJ2-1 | TRBV29-1 | many | NA | CSASGLLSYNEQFF | TGCAGCGCCTCGGGACTCCTCTCCTACAATGAGCAGTTCTTC
TRBJ1-5 | TRBV4-1 | many | NA | CASSQEGAGANQPQHF | TGCGCCAGCAGCCAAGAAGGCGCAGGGGCCAATCAGCCCCAGCATTTT
TRBJ1-5 | TRBV12-3/TRBV12-4 | NA | NA | CASSYQGPYSNQPQHF | TGTGCCAGCAGTTATCAGGGACCCTATAGCAATCAGCCCCAGCATTTT
TRBJ2-2 | TRBV27 | NA | TRBD2 | CASSSWTSGRGGTGELFF | TGTGCCAGCAGTTCCTGGACTAGCGGGAGGGGAGGAACCGGGGAGCTGTTTTTT
TRBJ2-6 | TRBV18 | many | NA | CASSLDSGANVLTF | TGTGCCAGCTCGTTGGACTCTGGGGCCAACGTCCTGACTTTC
TRBJ1-4 | TRBV11-2 | NA | NA | CASSLWGLGEKLFF | TGTGCCAGCAGCTTATGGGGGCTTGGTGAAAAACTGTTTTTT
TRBJ2-3 | TRBV6-4 | few | NA | CASSDSSRGAGTDTQYF | TGTGCCAGCAGTGACTCGAGTCGAGGTGCTGGTACAGATACGCAGTATTTT
TRBJ2-2 | TRBV27 | few | TRBD2 | CASSFRLAGWELFF | TGTGCCAGCAGTTTCAGACTAGCGGGATGGGAGCTGTTTTTT
TRBJ2-1 | TRBV30 | many | TRBD2 | CAWSVLGAGEGNEQFF | TGTGCCTGGAGTGTACTAGGAGCGGGAGAGGGTAATGAGCAGTTCTTC
TRBJ2-1 | TRBV5-5 | few | TRBD2 | CASSAIAGGSYNEQFF | TGTGCCAGCAGCGCGATAGCGGGAGGGTCCTACAATGAGCAGTTCTTC
TRBJ1-1 | TRBV5-1 | many | NA | CASSLVGLNTEAFF | TGCGCCAGCAGCTTGGTGGGCCTGAACACTGAAGCTTTCTTT
TRBJ1-3 | TRBV12-3/TRBV12-4 | few | TRBD1 | CASSLTGVGNTIYF | TGTGCCAGCAGTCTTACAGGGGTTGGAAACACCATATATTTT
TRBJ2-7 | TRBV7-6 | few | NA | CASSFDHYEQYF | TGTGCCAGCAGCTTTGACCACTACGAGCAGTACTTC
TRBJ2-7 | TRBV28 | NA | TRBD1 | CASSFGTEGTYEQYF | TGTGCCAGCAGTTTTGGGACAGAGGGCACCTACGAGCAGTACTTC
TRBJ2-1 | TRBV28 | few | NA | CASSYGSGGFDEQFF | TGTGCCAGCAGTTATGGGAGTGGGGGCTTCGATGAGCAGTTCTTC
TRBJ2-3 | TRBV7-2 | many | NA | CASSLIIGTDTQYF | TGTGCCAGCAGCTTAATTATCGGCACAGATACGCAGTATTTT
TRBJ2-3 | TRBV5-1 | NA | NA | CASSLVSHSSTDTQYF | TGCGCCAGCAGCTTAGTGTCTCACTCTAGCACAGATACGCAGTATTTT
TRBJ2-1 | TRBV4-1 | few | NA | CASSRTLYNEQFF | TGCGCCAGCAGCCGGACACTTTACAATGAGCAGTTCTTC
TRBJ2-4 | TRBV11-2 | NA | TRBD2 | CASSPTSGGSLAKNIQYF | TGTGCCAGCAGCCCCACTAGCGGGGGGAGTCTTGCCAAAAACATTCAGTACTTC
TRBJ2-1 | TRBV28 | NA | TRBD2 | CASTSHLAGIEQFF | TGTGCCAGCACCTCTCATCTAGCGGGGATTGAGCAGTTCTTC
TRBJ2-6 | TRBV2 | few | NA | CASSDFAEFIEAGANVLTF | TGTGCCAGCAGTGACTTTGCGGAGTTTATAGAGGCTGGGGCCAACGTCCTGACTTTC
TRBJ2-2 | TRBV20-1 | many | NA | CSAHHPGYSKAGELFF | TGCAGTGCTCACCACCCGGGCTACTCTAAGGCCGGGGAGCTGTTTTTT
TRBJ1-2 | TRBV29-1 | NA | NA | CSVDRGYASGYGYTF | TGCAGCGTTGATCGAGGGTATGCGAGTGGATATGGCTACACCTTC
TRBJ2-5 | TRBV7-9 | few | TRBD1 | CASSSVQGRQETQYF | TGTGCCAGCAGCTCGGTACAGGGGCGGCAAGAGACCCAGTACTTC
TRBJ2-1 | TRBV9 | NA | NA | CASSPRTAGEQFF | TGTGCCAGCAGCCCTCGGACAGCCGGGGAGCAGTTCTTC
TRBJ2-3 | TRBV28 | many | NA | CATLNGVASTDTQYF | TGTGCCACCCTTAACGGGGTAGCCAGCACAGATACGCAGTATTTT
TRBJ1-5 | TRBV4-1 | NA | TRBD1 | CASSQATGGFLGIPQHF | TGCGCCAGCAGCCAGGCGACAGGGGGCTTTTTGGGTATCCCCCAGCATTTT
TRBJ1-4 | TRBV7-9 | few | NA | CASSLVPPYPNEKLFF | TGTGCCAGCAGCTTAGTCCCCCCCTACCCAAATGAAAAACTGTTTTTT
TRBJ2-1 | TRBV29-1 | many | TRBD2 | CSAYPVTSGGASSYNEQFF | TGCAGCGCTTACCCAGTGACTAGCGGGGGGGCCAGCTCCTACAATGAGCAGTTCTTC
TRBJ2-7 | TRBV24-1 | few | NA | CATSEPGTGQYEQYF | TGTGCCACCAGTGAGCCCGGGACCGGACAATACGAGCAGTACTTC
TRBJ2-1 | TRBV4-1 | many | NA | CASSQERNNEQFF | TGCGCCAGCAGCCAAGAACGGAACAATGAGCAGTTCTTC
TRBJ2-1 | TRBV2 | NA | TRBD2 | CASSEGLAGPAEQFF | TGTGCCAGCAGTGAGGGACTAGCAGGCCCAGCTGAGCAGTTCTTC
TRBJ1-3 | TRBV9 | few | NA | CASSAGGSSGNTIYF | TGTGCCAGCAGCGCCGGGGGGAGTTCTGGAAACACCATATATTTT
TRBJ1-2 | TRBV6-2/TRBV6-3 | many | NA | CASSPIRTDQRGYGYTF | TGTGCCAGCAGTCCTATCCGGACGGACCAACGGGGCTATGGCTACACCTTC
TRBJ2-7 | TRBV5-1 | many | TRBD2 | CASSWTSGKGDEQYF | TGCGCCAGCAGCTGGACTAGCGGGAAAGGTGACGAGCAGTACTTC
TRBJ2-4 | TRBV15 | NA | NA | CATSRDLSGAKNIQYF | TGTGCCACCAGCAGAGATCTCTCCGGAGCCAAAAACATTCAGTACTTC
TRBJ2-7 | TRBV27 | NA | NA | CASSPSRGDLSYEQYF | TGTGCCAGCAGTCCTTCCAGGGGGGATTTGTCCTACGAGCAGTACTTC
TRBJ2-5 | TRBV18 | few | NA | CASSPETDFRETQYF | TGTGCCAGCTCACCAGAGACAGATTTTCGAGAGACCCAGTACTTC
TRBJ1-5 | TRBV6-1 | NA | NA | CASSASRGGNQPQHF | TGTGCCAGCAGCGCCTCCCGTGGGGGCAATCAGCCCCAGCATTTT
TRBJ2-7 | TRBV7-9 | few | TRBD2 | CASSVPGLAGEQYF | TGTGCCAGCAGCGTACCGGGACTAGCAGGCGAGCAGTACTTC
TRBJ2-2 | TRBV4-3 | few | NA | CASRPTNGLDTGELFF | TGCGCCAGCAGACCCACCAATGGGTTGGACACCGGGGAGCTGTTTTTT